Reported below is one T cell receptor (beta chain). The data derive from a study of blood T cell repertoires in COVID-19. V was clipped by 6 bases and J by 1 base; unmatched bases: 13. In germline, CDR1 is MNHEY, CDR2 SMNVEV (reference sequence). This CDR3 region has 17 residues. Authors' data handling: Reference gene primer amplification in the assay estimated nucleated cell counts. The method was immunoSEQ multiplex PCR; TCRdb's version includes in-frame clones alone and lacks a portion of them. The DNA gave D and trimming, while V, J and clone size come from that table. There are 200,000 to 300,000 clones in the sample; about 88% occur only once, and roughly 2% lies in the top ten.

The sequence was obtained from a man aged 30 to 45 with active or convalescent COVID-19. The chain has TRBV27 and TRBJ1-2, with TRBD1 identical over 8 bases. Material for sequencing was peripheral blood. The CDR3 spells CASSQGQAERDNYGYTF. CDR3 DNA: TGTGCCAGCAGCCAGGGACAGGCAGAAAGGGATAACTATGGCTACACCTTC.